These T cell receptor beta chains were read from a single sample in a study of cytomegalovirus exposure and HLA in healthy donors. Measured with immunoSEQ multiplex PCR; TCRdb has only the in-frame clones, and not every one. The table shows approximately 98,000 clones, with around 85% occurring only once. The sequenced material came from PBMCs. The receptors shown here come from a woman younger than 30 in good health and CMV-seronegative. Each CDR3 is given with its conserved first and last residue. D genes are given only for firm matches. Only some rows state a clone size, as once, few, many or a class for expanded clones.

CDR3 | DNA | J | size | D | V
CASSPGQMNTEAFF | TGTGCCAGCAGTCCGGGACAGATGAACACTGAAGCTTTCTTT | TRBJ1-1 | . | TRBD1 | TRBV27
CASSQRGTNTGELFF | TGTGCCAGCAGCCAGCGGGGGACGAACACCGGGGAGCTGTTTTTT | TRBJ2-2 | few | TRBD2 | TRBV7-9
CASSEGRLDEAFF | TGTGCCAGCAGTGAGGGGAGGTTGGACGAAGCTTTCTTT | TRBJ1-1 | . | . | TRBV2
CASSPPLQDSRRETQYF | TGTGCCAGCTCACCACCTCTCCAGGACTCCCGACGGGAGACCCAGTACTTC | TRBJ2-5 | . | . | TRBV18
CASEGQVMNTEAFF | TGTGCCAGCGAGGGCCAGGTCATGAACACTGAAGCTTTCTTT | TRBJ1-1 | once | . | TRBV2
CASGDRVNEKLFF | TGTGCCTCCGGGGACAGGGTTAATGAAAAACTGTTTTTT | TRBJ1-4 | . | TRBD1 | TRBV30
CASSPGATNTEAFF | TGTGCCAGCTCACCAGGGGCGACGAACACTGAAGCTTTCTTT | TRBJ1-1 | . | . | TRBV18
CASSSDRASGNTIYF | TGCGCCAGCAGCTCGGACAGGGCCTCTGGAAACACCATATATTTT | TRBJ1-3 | . | TRBD1 | TRBV4-1
CASSPGQGADEQFF | TGCGCCAGCAGCCCGGGACAGGGGGCGGATGAGCAGTTCTTC | TRBJ2-1 | . | TRBD1 | TRBV5-1
CASSESGHPYEQYF | TGCGCCAGCAGTGAGTCGGGACACCCCTACGAGCAGTACTTC | TRBJ2-7 | few | . | TRBV10-1
CASSPNRAEQPQHF | TGTGCCAGCTCGCCGAACAGGGCCGAACAGCCCCAGCATTTT | TRBJ1-5 | few | . | TRBV18
CASSYSDRGRADTQYF | TGTGCCAGCAGCTACTCAGACAGGGGGCGCGCAGATACGCAGTATTTT | TRBJ2-3 | . | . | TRBV12-1
CASNDRDRDIAFF | TGTGCCAGCAATGACCGGGACAGGGATATAGCTTTCTTT | TRBJ1-1 | . | TRBD1 | TRBV27
CASSLVPGQGTYTDTQYF | TGCGCCAGCAGCTTGGTTCCGGGACAGGGGACCTACACAGATACGCAGTATTTT | TRBJ2-3 | once | TRBD1 | TRBV5-1
CASSRDRGLPDEQYF | TGTGCCAGCTCCCGGGACAGGGGGCTGCCTGACGAGCAGTACTTC | TRBJ2-7 | . | TRBD1 | TRBV18
CASSPDSSEKLFF | TGTGCCAGCAGCCCTGACAGTAGTGAAAAACTGTTTTTT | TRBJ1-4 | . | . | TRBV2
CASSANYNSPLHF | TGCGCCAGCAGTGCCAACTATAATTCACCCCTCCACTTT | TRBJ1-6 | . | . | TRBV10-1
CASSIGPRVNTEAFF | TGTGCCAGTAGTATAGGCCCCAGGGTGAACACTGAAGCTTTCTTT | TRBJ1-1 | . | . | TRBV19
CASSNDRGRHF | TGTGCCAGCAGTAACGACAGGGGAAGGCACTTC | TRBJ2-7 | . | TRBD1 | TRBV6-6
CASSFGLDLDTQYF | TGTGCCAGCAGTTTCGGGCTGGACTTGGATACGCAGTATTTT | TRBJ2-3 | . | . | TRBV27
CASSPEGANVLTF | TGTGCCAGCAGCCCCGAGGGGGCCAACGTCCTGACTTTC | TRBJ2-6 | . | . | TRBV11-3
CASSLGGGGSPLHF | TGCGCCAGCAGTCTGGGGGGGGGAGGTTCACCCCTCCACTTT | TRBJ1-6 | once | . | TRBV5-1
CASSLTANTEAFF | TGTGCCAGCAGCCTGACAGCGAACACTGAAGCTTTCTTT | TRBJ1-1 | . | . | TRBV27
CASSFTAPGLATDTQYF | TGTGCCAGCAGCTTTACCGCCCCGGGACTAGCCACAGATACGCAGTATTTT | TRBJ2-3 | . | TRBD2 | TRBV7-9
CASSQGLRGQPQHF | TGTGCCAGCAGCCAAGGATTAAGAGGTCAGCCCCAGCATTTT | TRBJ1-5 | . | . | TRBV4-2
CASSLSNGRGGQPQHF | TGTGCCAGCAGTTTATCGAATGGGAGGGGGGGTCAGCCCCAGCATTTT | TRBJ1-5 | . | . | TRBV27
CASSQDLRQRGNTIYF | TGTGCCAGCAGCCAAGATCTTAGGCAGAGGGGAAACACCATATATTTT | TRBJ1-3 | . | . | TRBV4-2
CASSLWQPNTEAFF | TGTGCCAGCAGCTTATGGCAACCAAACACTGAAGCTTTCTTT | TRBJ1-1 | . | . | TRBV7-8
CASSRDRGTGELFF | TGTGCCAGCTCCAGGGACAGGGGGACCGGGGAGCTGTTTTTT | TRBJ2-2 | . | TRBD1 | TRBV18
CASSPTDLGQPQHF | TGTGCCAGCAGCCCCACCGACTTGGGTCAGCCCCAGCATTTT | TRBJ1-5 | few | . | TRBV27
CASSILGQGRGEAFF | TGTGCCAGTAGTATCCTCGGACAGGGAAGGGGTGAAGCTTTCTTT | TRBJ1-1 | . | TRBD1 | TRBV19
CASSYAGRGNEKLFF | TGTGCCAGCAGTTATGCAGGGCGGGGCAATGAAAAACTGTTTTTT | TRBJ1-4 | once | . | TRBV28
CASSLGPTSGAPNEQFF | TGTGCCAGCAGCTTAGGGCCGACTAGCGGGGCGCCCAATGAGCAGTTCTTC | TRBJ2-1 | . | TRBD2 | TRBV7-2
CSASDRAAAFF | TGCAGTGCAAGCGACAGGGCGGCGGCTTTCTTT | TRBJ1-1 | . | TRBD1 | TRBV20-1
CASSQRGQPQHF | TGTGCCAGCAGTCAAAGGGGGCAGCCCCAGCATTTT | TRBJ1-5 | . | . | TRBV6-5
CASSPDSFYEQFF | TGTGCCAGCAGTCCGGACTCCTTTTATGAGCAGTTCTTC | TRBJ2-1 | . | . | TRBV2
CASGGESRLQYF | TGTGCCAGCGGAGGGGAGTCGAGGCTCCAGTACTTC | TRBJ2-5 | . | . | TRBV6-6